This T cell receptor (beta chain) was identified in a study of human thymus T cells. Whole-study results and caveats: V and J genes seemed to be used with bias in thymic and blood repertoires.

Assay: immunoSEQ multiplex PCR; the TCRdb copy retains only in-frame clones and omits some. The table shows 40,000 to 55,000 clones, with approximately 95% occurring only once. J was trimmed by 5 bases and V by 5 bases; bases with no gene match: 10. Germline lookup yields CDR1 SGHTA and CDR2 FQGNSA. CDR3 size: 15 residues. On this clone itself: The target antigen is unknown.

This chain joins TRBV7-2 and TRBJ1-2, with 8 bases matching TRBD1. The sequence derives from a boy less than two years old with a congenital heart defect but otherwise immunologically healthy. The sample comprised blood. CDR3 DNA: TGTGCCAGCAGCCCGACAGGGGTTGTCGTTTATGGCTACACCTTC. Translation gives CASSPTGVVVYGYTF.